The 30 T cell receptor beta chains listed next were all sequenced from one sample in a study of shared clonotypes between healthy human individuals (dated by TCRdb to 2019 to 2021). The library was generated by the immunoSEQ multiplex PCR assay. This immuneACCESS table, as held by TCRdb, lists in-frame sequences with V and J called but not all clones. Of the missing ones, under half trace to an unresolved V gene in checked studies; the others have no known cause. In all, the sample holds about 2.3 million clones, and 85% to 95% of those were seen once. Of the sample, under 0.45% is held by the ten largest clones. Sequencing was performed on naive CD4+ T cells from PBMCs. In light of the paper, this sample's cell subset or site label describes: CD45RA+ positively selected. The receptors derive from a man aged 18 to 29 in good health. Some clones in this sample may be carry-over from other donors' samples.

This clone appeared a single time. The chain carries TRBV27 and TRBJ1-3; 10 nucleotides match TRBD1. The CDR3 contains 15 residues. With V trimmed by 6 bases and J by 4 bases, 6 bases remained unmatched. CDR1 and CDR2 from the germline V gene are MNHEY and SMNVEV (reference sequence). The CDR3 bases are TGTGCCAGCAGACCCCGGGACAGGGGAGGAAACACCATATATTTT. Its protein product is CASRPRDRGGNTIYF.

For the CDR3, the DNA is TGTGCCAGCAGCTTTACAGGGGGCGCGGAAAAACTGTTTTTT. Protein product: CASSFTGGAEKLFF. This chain uses TRBV7-6 with TRBJ1-4, with TRBD1 identical over 9 bases. The CDR3 runs 14 residues. CDR1 SGHVS and CDR2 FNYEAQ come from the germline V gene. V lost 3 bases and J lost 8; bases outside the gene matches: 4.

The chain employs TRBV18 and TRBJ2-3; 10 positions agree with TRBD2. In germline, CDR1 is KGHSH, CDR2 LQKENI. This CDR3 is 14 amino acids long. The V gene end was trimmed by 4 bases and the J gene end by 11 bases; junction bases not matched to a gene: 9. CDR3 sequence (DNA): TGTGCCAGCTCACGGGGTCTAGCGGGAGATCGGCAGTATTTT. The encoded protein is CASSRGLAGDRQYF. Variable domain in full (rest from reference TRBV18 and TRBJ2-3): NAGVMQNPRHLVRRRGQEARLRCSPMKGHSHVYWYRQLPEEGLKFMVYLQKENIIDESGMPKERFSAEFPKEGPSILRIQQVVRGDSAAYFCASSRGLAGDRQYFGPGTRLTVL.

The chain joins TRBV25-1 to TRBJ2-5, with D tentatively TRBD2 (6 bases). The germline CDR1 and CDR2 sequences are MGHDK and SYGVNS. V dropped 3 bases and J dropped 2 bases, with 13 bases sitting between them. This CDR3 has 15 amino acids. CDR3 nucleotide sequence: TGTGCCAGCAGTGATGGGGGGTTGGGTCAAGAGACCCAGTACTTC. Its translation: CASSDGGLGQETQYF.

The chain recombines TRBV7-2 with TRBJ2-7; D is tentatively TRBD1 or TRBD2 (5 bases each). The CDR3 covers 13 residues. Per germline, CDR1 SGHTA and CDR2 FQGNSA. V was cut by 8 bases and J by 2 bases, with 13 bases left in between. The CDR3, as DNA: TGTGCCAGCGGACTGGGGGTAACCTACGAGCAGTACTTC. Protein: CASGLGVTYEQYF.

The V gene is TRBV27, the J gene TRBJ2-7; D is ambiguous. The germline V and J ends were trimmed by 10 bases and 3 bases, with 4 bases remaining between them. Looked up from germline, CDR1 is MNHEY and CDR2 is SMNVEV (reference sequence). CDR3 length: 9 amino acids. CDR3 DNA: TGTGCCACCTTCTACGAGCAGTACTTC. Protein product: CATFYEQYF.

J is TRBJ2-3 and V is TRBV13, with unresolved D. This CDR3 has 12 amino acids. Germline values: CDR1 PRHDT, CDR2 FYEKMQ (reference sequence). V lost 5 bases and J lost 4, with 7 bases in between. The CDR3 region has the DNA TGTGCCAGCAGCCCGCGAGCAGATACGCAGTATTTT. The encoded protein is CASSPRADTQYF.

The chain uses TRBV6-5 and TRBJ2-7; D not resolved. Trimming left V 3 bases short and J 6 bases short, with 12 bases between. Germline V gene sequence: CDR1 MNHEY, CDR2 SVGAGI. This CDR3 contains 13 residues. CDR3 sequence: CASSYLKGSEQYF. The CDR3 bases are TGTGCCAGCAGTTATCTTAAAGGATCCGAGCAGTACTTC.

This chain uses TRBV7-2 with TRBJ1-2; TRBD1 matches 9 bases. J lost 5 bases, V lost 5 bases, and 9 bases had no gene match. There are 15 residues in the CDR3. Germline loops: CDR1 SGHTA, CDR2 FQGNSA. The CDR3 DNA sequence: TGTGCCAGCAGCGCAGGACTCGGACAGGGGTATGGCTACACCTTC. Translation: CASSAGLGQGYGYTF.

V and J are TRBV2 and TRBJ1-5; 7 bases line up with TRBD1. The CDR3 covers 14 residues. Trimming at V came to 8 bases and at J to 1 base, leaving 5 bases not matched to a gene. CDR1 is SNHLY, CDR2 FYNNEI, per germline. The DNA of the CDR3 is TGTGCCAGCGCGACAGGGTTAAGCAATCAGCCCCAGCATTTT. The encoded protein is CASATGLSNQPQHF.

V is TRBV2 and J is TRBJ2-4; D is undetermined. The germline CDR1 and CDR2 sequences are SNHLY and FYNNEI. This CDR3 comprises 13 residues. V lost 7 bases to trimming and J lost 1 base, with 8 bases between them. The CDR3: CASTDRAKNIQYF. The CDR3 DNA reads TGTGCCAGCACAGATCGGGCCAAAAACATTCAGTACTTC.

This clone was observed once. CDR3 region: CASSPRTGDSGANVLTF. The CDR3 DNA sequence: TGTGCCAGCAGCCCCCGGACAGGAGACTCTGGGGCCAACGTCCTGACTTTC. The chain uses TRBV7-9 and TRBJ2-6, with 7 bases fitting TRBD1. V dropped 5 bases and J dropped 0; count of bases not matched to a gene: 7. CDR1 SEHNR and CDR2 FQNEAQ come from the germline V gene (reference sequence). The CDR3 covers 17 residues. The full variable domain, in which reference TRBV7-9 and TRBJ2-6 provide the parts outside the CDR3, is DTGVSQNPRHKITKRGQNVTFRCDPISEHNRLYWYRQTLGQGPEFLTYFQNEAQLEKSRLLSDRFSAERPKGSFSTLEIQRTEQGDSAMYLCASSPRTGDSGANVLTFGAGSRLTVL.

This clone has only a few counts. This rearrangement joins TRBV5-3 to TRBJ1-3, with D uncertain. Being an ORF, TRBV5-3 has a function that is uncertain. The CDR3 spans 14 residues. The V end was cut by 4 bases, the J end by 2 bases, with 10 bases between. CDR3 DNA sequence: TGTGCCAGAAGCCTCGGGGTTACTGGAAACACCATATATTTT. It is translated as CARSLGVTGNTIYF.

The chain employs TRBV4-1 and TRBJ1-1; D is undetermined. Germline V gene sequence: CDR1 MGHRA, CDR2 YSYEKL. The CDR3 consists of 15 residues. V lost 4 bases and J lost 5, with 17 bases in between. The chain's CDR3 is CASSPQETFNTEAFF. The CDR3 region has the DNA TGCGCCAGCAGCCCCCAAGAGACGTTTAATACTGAAGCTTTCTTT.

The chain couples TRBV5-1 to TRBJ2-5; D is unclear. This CDR3 is built from 13 residues. Germline V gene data show CDR1 as SGHRS and CDR2 as YFSETQ. V dropped 4 bases and J dropped 4 bases, with 11 bases sitting between them. The CDR3 protein is CASSNGPRETQYF. Written as DNA, the CDR3 is TGCGCCAGCAGCAACGGACCCAGAGAGACCCAGTACTTC.

The CDR3 protein is CATSRDLASGGTDTQYF. The CDR3 DNA follows: TGTGCCACCAGCAGAGATTTGGCTAGCGGGGGCACAGATACGCAGTATTTT. The rearrangement uses TRBV15 and TRBJ2-3; 9 bases line up with TRBD2. In germline, CDR1 is LNHNV, CDR2 YYDKDF (reference sequence). This CDR3 comprises 17 residues. V trimming: 0 bases; J trimming: 1 base; junction bases outside the gene matches: 5.

The J gene is TRBJ2-7, the V gene TRBV5-1, with 7 bases lining up with TRBD2. Trimming at V came to 2 bases and at J to 6 bases, leaving 8 bases not matched to a gene. This CDR3 comprises 14 residues. CDR1 and CDR2 from the germline V gene are SGHRS and YFSETQ. The CDR3 is CASSFAGVGREQYF. The CDR3 nucleotides are TGCGCCAGCAGCTTCGCGGGAGTGGGGCGCGAGCAGTACTTC.

The rearrangement uses TRBV7-8 and TRBJ2-7; D unresolved. Germline CDR1 SGHVS, CDR2 FQNEAQ. The CDR3 is 18 amino acids. Trimming stripped 0 bases from V and 0 bases from J, with 18 bases between. CDR3 DNA sequence: TGTGCCAGCAGCTTAGCGTACGACGGCCAGTTAGGCTCCTACGAGCAGTACTTC. Protein product: CASSLAYDGQLGSYEQYF.

Notes on this clone: Other nucleotide sequences in the sample specify the same CDR3. The chain joins TRBV5-1 to TRBJ2-7; 9 positions agree with TRBD1. CDR3 length: 13 residues. J gave up 3 bases and V 3 bases, and 1 base lay outside the gene matches. The germline V gene encodes CDR1 SGHRS and CDR2 YFSETQ. In DNA, the CDR3 is TGCGCCAGCAGCTCGGACAGGGGCTACGAGCAGTACTTC. This sequence encodes CASSSDRGYEQYF.

J is TRBJ2-5 and V is TRBV7-3; 7 bases fit TRBD2. The length of the CDR3 is 15 residues. V was clipped by 0 bases and J by 4 bases; unmatched bases: 5. Germline V gives CDR1 SGHTA, CDR2 FQGTGA. In nucleotides, the CDR3 is TGTGCCAGCAGCTTAACGCGGACTAGTGGAGAGACCCAGTACTTC. Translation: CASSLTRTSGETQYF.

Only one count was recorded for this clone. The rearrangement links TRBV4-1 to TRBJ2-3, with 15 bases lining up with TRBD2. This CDR3 comprises 17 residues. V trimming: 5 bases; J trimming: 6 bases; junction bases outside the gene matches: 9. The germline gives CDR1 MGHRA, CDR2 YSYEKL. The DNA for the CDR3 is TGCGCCAGCAGCACCCCGGGACTAGCGGGAGGAGGTGATACGCAGTATTTT. It yields the protein CASSTPGLAGGGDTQYF.

This CDR3 reads CASRRLLGTAAYEQYF. Here the CDR3 DNA reads TGTGCCAGCAGGCGACTTCTAGGGACGGCCGCCTACGAGCAGTACTTC. The rearrangement uses TRBV6-6 and TRBJ2-7; D assignment may be TRBD1 or TRBD2 (5 bases each). Germline loops: CDR1 MNHNY, CDR2 SVGAGI (reference sequence). V shed 6 bases and J shed 2 bases, with 20 bases lying between them. The CDR3 has 16 amino acids.

A remark on this clone: Other DNA variants within this sample encode the same CDR3. The J gene is TRBJ1-2, the V gene TRBV28, with D tentatively TRBD1 (5 bases). CDR3 length equals 13 residues. Germline V CDR1 and CDR2: MDHEN, SYDVKM. Trimming left V 3 bases short and J 2 bases short, with 7 bases between. CDR3 bases: TGTGCCAGCAGTTTCCGGGGGAACTATGGCTACACCTTC. It specifies CASSFRGNYGYTF.

CDR3: CASRQGDIRQPQHF. The CDR3 DNA reads TGTGCCAGCAGACAGGGGGACATCAGGCAGCCCCAGCATTTT. The chain recombines TRBV6-5 with TRBJ1-5, with 8 bases aligning to TRBD1. Losses at the gene ends were 6 bases for V and 7 bases for J; bases not matched to a gene: 8. Germline CDR1 is MNHEY and CDR2 is SVGAGI. CDR3 length equals 14 residues.

As regards this clone: Other DNA sequences in the same sample also yield this CDR3. This sequence joins TRBV6-5 and TRBJ1-2, with 7 bases aligning to TRBD1. There are 13 residues in the CDR3. Trimming at V came to 6 bases and at J to 2 bases, leaving 3 bases not matched to a gene. In germline, CDR1 is MNHEY, CDR2 SVGAGI. The CDR3 reads CASRPTGNYGYTF. CDR3 nucleotide sequence: TGTGCCAGCAGGCCGACAGGGAACTATGGCTACACCTTC.

The chain couples TRBV6-1 to TRBJ2-7; no clear D. CDR1 and CDR2 from the germline V gene are MNHNS and SASEGT. With 8 bases removed from V and 4 bases from J, the gap between germline ends came to 12 bases. The CDR3 contains 12 residues. The chain's CDR3 is CASSPHWYEQYF. The CDR3 DNA follows: TGTGCCAGCTCCCCCCACTGGTACGAGCAGTACTTC.

This chain uses TRBV7-3 with TRBJ2-1, with D possibly TRBD2 on 5 matching bases. The germline gives CDR1 SGHTA, CDR2 FQGTGA. The CDR3 consists of 14 residues. V lost 0 bases, J lost 6 bases, and 9 bases lay in between. The CDR3, as DNA: TGTGCCAGCAGCTTAACGTCACTAGTCAATGAGCAGTTCTTC. This gives the protein CASSLTSLVNEQFF.

In its sample, this clone was seen a few times. This sequence joins TRBV30 and TRBJ1-5, with D tentatively TRBD1 (5 bases). Germline V gene lookup returns CDR1 GTSNPN and CDR2 SVGIG (reference sequence). Trimming cost V 2 bases and J 2 bases, with 7 bases left between them. The CDR3 totals 13 residues. CDR3 loop: CAWSKGRNQPQHF. For the CDR3, the DNA is TGTGCCTGGAGTAAGGGGCGCAATCAGCCCCAGCATTTT.

This sequence joins TRBV2 and TRBJ2-5; D might be TRBD2 (6 bases). Germline CDR1 is SNHLY and CDR2 is FYNNEI. Trimming pared 5 bases from V and 2 bases from J, leaving 15 bases between. This CDR3 is 15 amino acids long. CDR3 region: CASSPVAGPQETQYF. For the CDR3, the DNA is TGTGCCAGCAGTCCAGTTGCGGGACCTCAAGAGACCCAGTACTTC.

The gene calls are TRBV10-3 and TRBJ1-2; TRBD1 aligns across 8 bases. CDR3 size: 13 residues. CDR1 and CDR2 (germline): ENHRY, SYGVKD. V lost 7 bases, J lost 1 base, and 2 bases stayed unmatched. CDR3 nucleotides: TGTGCCATCAACGGACAGGGTAACTATGGCTACACCTTC. Its protein is CAINGQGNYGYTF.